This TCR beta chain was identified during a study of control samples from healthy donors and cancer patients. Sequencing was performed with immunoSEQ multiplex PCR; in TCRdb, only in-frame clones are kept and a portion is missing. The sample yields 190,000 or so clones, 80% to 95% seen once. Trimming cost V 5 bases and J 6 bases, with 12 bases left between them. This CDR3 spans 14 amino acids. Germline CDR1 is KGHDR and CDR2 is SFDVKD. This clonotype originated in a man between 18 and 29 years old in good health. Sequenced input: blood. The rearrangement joins TRBV24-1 to TRBJ2-2, with D unclear. This chain's CDR3 is CATSGGHAAGELFF. The CDR3 bases are TGTGCCACCAGTGGGGGTCATGCGGCCGGGGAGCTGTTTTTT.